The source of this T cell receptor (beta chain) is a study of human versus mouse CDR3 diversity and MHC coevolution. At the level of the study: Reportedly, immunoSEQ detects one in 200,000 T cells with minimized PCR bias. Whole-study findings and limits: iCHAO1 estimated the human TCR beta repertoire at about 1.6 million clonotypes.

Clones were sequenced by immunoSEQ multiplex PCR, and TCRdb holds only the in-frame ones, with some missing. The table includes about 81,000 clones, approximately 92% detected once. Sorting isolated naive CD4 T cells lacking CD45RO and expressing CD62L. Germline CDR1 and CDR2: SGHRS and YFSETQ. V was pared by 0 bases and J by 3 bases, with 3 bases of the junction left unmatched. There are 15 residues in the CDR3. Concerning this clone: The antigen is undetermined.

This receptor was obtained from a person aged 30 to 69 in good health. Material for sequencing was naive CD4+ T cells from blood. The sample's subset: CD45RO-negative CD62L-positive naive CD4 T cells. The V and J genes are TRBV5-1 and TRBJ2-3; 8 bases line up with TRBD2. CDR3 region: CASSLGSGTTDTQYF. The CDR3 bases are TGCGCCAGCAGCTTGGGTAGCGGGACTACAGATACGCAGTATTTT.